Listed here are 26 T cell receptor beta chains from one sample, sequenced in a study of tumor and adjacent non-tumor tissue in lung cancer. TCRbeta libraries were built with three rounds of nested PCR, modified from ARM-PCR. TCRdb reprocessed the multiplex PCR reads with MiXCR, giving one entry per CDR3 protein. The data contain about 90,000 distinct CDR3 sequences, 75% to 85% of them seen just once; the ten biggest clones take up 21%. The template was RNA from unsorted bulk tissue. The normal lung tissue was taken more than 3 cm from the tumor edge. The sample consisted of distant non-tumor lung tissue. Receptors originate from a woman in her forties or fifties with non-small cell lung cancer.

This clonotype has just one count. The chain employs TRBV7-2 and TRBJ2-3, with unresolved D. The germline V gene encodes CDR1 SGHTA and CDR2 FQGNSA. The CDR3 runs to 14 residues. Trimming cost V 7 bases and J 2 bases, with 13 bases left between them. The CDR3 spells CASTLSASTDTQYF. In DNA form, the CDR3 reads TGTGCCAGCACCCTATCGGCTTCCACAGATACGCAGTATTTT.

On this clonotype: A read error may account for a junction end that differs from germline. The rearrangement links TRBV29-1 to TRBJ2-5; 9 bases align to TRBD1. The germline V gene encodes CDR1 SQVTM and CDR2 ANQGSEA. The CDR3 covers 18 residues. The CDR3, as DNA: TGCAGTGTTGAAGATCGATTTTCTAAAACAGGGGGCTGGGAGACCCAGTACTTC. As protein: CSVEDRFSKTGGWETQYF. Variable domain in full (rest from reference TRBV29-1 and TRBJ2-5): SAVISQKPSRDICQRGTSLTIQCQVDSQVTMMFWYRQQPGQSLTLIATANQGSEATYESGFVIDKFPISRPNLTFSTLTVSNMSPEDSSIYLCSVEDRFSKTGGWETQYFGPGTRLLVL.

CDR3 DNA: TGTGCCAGCAGGCGGGAGGATACACTGTATTTT. The encoded protein is CASRREDTLYF. The chain is built from TRBV6-1 and TRBJ2-3, with 8 bases aligning to TRBD2. V dropped 6 bases and J dropped 14; count of bases not matched to a gene: 7. Germline V gene lookup returns CDR1 MNHNS and CDR2 SASEGT. The CDR3 covers 11 residues.

Concerning this clonotype itself: A read error may account for a junction end that differs from germline. The chain has TRBV20-1 and TRBJ2-3, with D perhaps matching TRBD2 (5 bases). Germline-derived CDR1 and CDR2 are DFQATT and SNEGSKA (reference sequence). The length of the CDR3 is 12 residues. CDR3 nucleotide sequence: TGTAGTACTAGAGCTATATTGGATATGCAGTATTTT. Amino acids: CSTRAILDMQYF.

The chain carries TRBV29-1 and TRBJ2-1; D might be TRBD2 (7 bases). Germline V CDR1 and CDR2: SQVTM, ANQGSEA. The length of the CDR3 is 14 residues. The CDR3 nucleotides read TGCACTGTTGGCTCGGGGGGCCAGGGAAATGAGCAGTTCTTC. Translation gives CTVGSGGQGNEQFF.

As for this clonotype: Its ends do not fully match the called genes, so a read error is possible. This rearrangement joins TRBV12-3 or TRBV12-4 to TRBJ2-3; no definite D call. The CDR3 consists of 12 residues. CDR3 sequence reads: CASSLLGNMQYF. The CDR3 bases are TGTGCCAGCAGTTTACTGGGAAATATGCAGTACTTT.

Concerning this clonotype itself: This sequence may be a read error, since a much larger clone differs from it by one base. The V and J genes are TRBV7-8 and TRBJ2-4; 11 bases fit TRBD2. The CDR3 extends over 16 amino acids. CDR1 is SGHVS, CDR2 FQNEAQ, per germline. CDR3 nucleotides: TGTGCCAGCAGTCCTAGCGGGGGGATAGCCAAAAACATTCGGTACTTC. Amino acids: CASSPSGGIAKNIRYF.

A word on this clonotype: One end of the junction does not line up with germline, which may come from a read error. DNA of the CDR3: TGCAGTGCTAGGTCCACAGGGGGCGCGGACTACGGGCAGTACTTC. It encodes CSARSTGGADYGQYF. The V call is TRBV20-1, the J call TRBJ2-7, with TRBD1 matching 9 bases. This CDR3 is built from 15 residues. Germline CDR1 and CDR2: DFQATT and SNEGSKA (reference sequence).

V and J are TRBV11-2 and TRBJ2-5; 9 positions match TRBD2. Germline loops: CDR1 SGHAT, CDR2 FQNNGV. V dropped 5 bases and J dropped 5; count of bases not matched to a gene: 12. This CDR3 is built from 16 residues. Here the CDR3 DNA reads TGTGCCAGCAGCCTCATAACCGGGACTAGCTTGGAGACCCAGTACTTC. This gives the protein CASSLITGTSLETQYF.

About this clonotype itself: Just one base apart from a much larger clone, this may be a read error. The genes are TRBV20-1 and TRBJ2-5; the D is unclear. The CDR3 totals 13 residues. V lost 5 bases and J 4 bases, leaving 14 bases between the germline ends. CDR1 is DFQATT, CDR2 SNEGSKA, per germline (reference sequence). The CDR3 sequence is CSALVPCGETQYF. Here the CDR3 DNA reads TGCAGTGCTCTAGTCCCATGTGGAGAGACCCAGTACTTC.

A word on this clonotype: The junction does not match germline at one end; this may be a read error. V gene TRBV29-1 combines with J gene TRBJ2-7, with D possibly being TRBD2 (6 bases). The CDR3 has 13 residues. Germline lookup yields CDR1 SQVTM and CDR2 ANQGSEA. The CDR3 reads CSVSCGIFAEQYF. The CDR3 bases are TGTAGCGTCTCTTGCGGGATCTTTGCCGAGCAGTACTTC.

As for this clonotype: Mismatch with germline at one junction end may stem from a read error. The chain combines TRBV6-5 with TRBJ1-2, with D tentatively TRBD1 (5 bases). The CDR3 is made up of 12 amino acids. Germline-derived CDR1 and CDR2 are MNHEY and SVGAGI. For the CDR3, the DNA is TGCGCCACACAGAGAGGTTTGGACAGCTACACCTTC. This gives the protein CATQRGLDSYTF.

This clonotype was recorded a few times. The CDR3 DNA follows: TGTGCCAGCAGCTCCTCCCCAGGGAACACTGAAGCTTTCTTT. This gives the protein CASSSSPGNTEAFF. V gene TRBV7-2 combines with J gene TRBJ1-1; D is undetermined. Trimming cost V 4 bases and J 1 base, with 10 bases left between them. The CDR3 covers 14 residues. The germline gives CDR1 SGHTA, CDR2 FQGNSA.

This chain joins TRBV6-2 or TRBV6-3 and TRBJ2-1; D is possibly TRBD2 (7 bases). Germline CDR1 is MNHEY and CDR2 is SVGEGT. CDR3 length: 13 amino acids. The V gene lost 7 bases and the J gene lost 13 bases, with 20 bases spanning the gap. In DNA form, the CDR3 reads TGTGCCAGCACCATAGCGAAAGGGGGGGAACAGTTCTTC. Amino acids: CASTIAKGGEQFF.

Note on this clonotype: An end of the junction does not agree with germline; a read error may underlie this. The chain has TRBV6-1 and TRBJ2-7; D is ambiguous. This CDR3 has 13 amino acids. The germline CDR1 and CDR2 sequences are MNHNS and SASEGT. In nucleotides, the CDR3 is TGTGCCAGCAGTGACCAAGCCCGCTACGAGCGGTACTTC. This encodes CASSDQARYERYF.

J is TRBJ2-3 and V is TRBV6-6, with a possible D match to TRBD1 (5 bases). There are 14 residues in the CDR3. Germline CDR1 is MNHNY and CDR2 is SVGAGI (reference sequence). CDR3 nucleotide sequence: TGTTCCAACACTGGAGACAGTACCACAGATACGCAGTATTTT. Residues: CSNTGDSTTDTQYF.

This clonotype was recorded a few times. DNA for the CDR3: TGTGCCAGCAGCTTAGTCAGAGGGAGCTATGGCTACACCTTC. This sequence encodes CASSLVRGSYGYTF. The chain couples TRBV7-2 to TRBJ1-2; D gene unclear. CDR1 SGHTA and CDR2 FQGNSA come from the germline V gene. This CDR3 has 14 amino acids. The V end was cut by 1 base, the J end by 4 bases, with 10 bases between.

As to this clonotype: A read error may produce the germline difference seen at one junction end. CDR3 sequence reads: CASSYSDRANSEVFF. The CDR3 region has the DNA TGTGCCAGCAGTTACTCGGACAGGGCCAACAGTGAAGTTTTCTTT. The chain employs TRBV6-5 and TRBJ1-1, with 8 bases that match TRBD1. CDR1 and CDR2 (germline): MNHEY, SVGAGI. CDR3 length: 15 residues.

The chain links TRBV6-1 to TRBJ2-1; D perhaps matches TRBD2 (5 bases). This CDR3 region has 18 residues. CDR1 MNHNS and CDR2 SASEGT come from the germline V gene. The V end lost 0 bases, the J end lost 8 bases, and 23 bases lay between the germline ends. CDR3 nucleotides: TGTGCCAGCAGTGAAGCTGAGGTAGGCAGGAGGCTGGGCGATGAGCAGTTCTTC. This translates into CASSEAEVGRRLGDEQFF.

In the case of this clonotype: A read error may account for a junction end that differs from germline. The chain uses TRBV4-2 and TRBJ2-7; no firm D call. Germline CDR1 reads LGHNA; CDR2 reads YNFKEQ. The CDR3 contains 12 residues. CDR3 sequence: CASSQQDHEEYF. For the CDR3, the DNA is TGTGCCAGCAGTCAACAAGACCACGAGGAGTACTTC.

V is TRBV11-2 and J is TRBJ2-3, with D possibly being TRBD1 or TRBD2 (6 bases each). This CDR3 spans 15 amino acids. The ends were cut back, 9 bases at V and 7 bases at J, with 23 bases in the middle. Germline assignment: CDR1 SGHAT and CDR2 FQNNGV. CDR3 loop: CASRLGPPGDYTQYF. The DNA for the CDR3 is TGTGCCAGTAGATTAGGACCCCCAGGGGACTATACGCAGTATTTT.

The gene calls are TRBV13 and TRBJ2-7, with 14 positions matching TRBD2. J gave up 13 bases and V 5 bases, and 25 bases lay outside the gene matches. The germline V gene has CDR1 PRHDT and CDR2 FYEKMQ (reference sequence). CDR3 size: 19 residues. The CDR3 spells CASSLRGGTSGSKGYERYF. In nucleotides, the CDR3 is TGTGCCAGCAGCCTTAGGGGGGGGACTAGCGGGAGTAAGGGCTACGAGCGCTACTTC.

The V call is TRBV18, the J call TRBJ1-2; 8 bases are a match to TRBD1. This CDR3 spans 15 amino acids. V gave up 6 bases and J gave up 5 bases; unmatched junction bases: 11. Germline V lookup: CDR1 KGHSH, CDR2 LQKENI. CDR3 nucleotide sequence: TGTGCCAGCTCTCAGGGGGCCGGGGACTCTTATGGCTACACCTTC. It translates to CASSQGAGDSYGYTF. Full variable domain (remainder filled in from reference TRBV18 and TRBJ1-2): NAGVMQNPRHLVRRRGQEARLRCSPMKGHSHVYWYRQLPEEGLKFMVYLQKENIIDESGMPKERFSAEFPKEGPSILRIQQVVRGDSAAYFCASSQGAGDSYGYTFGSGTRLTVV.

The table lists this clonotype with a count of one. Likely a read error: the CDR3 ends without its conserved phenylalanine or tryptophan. The DNA is left out, because the CDR3 cannot be placed on it with certainty; the CDR3 is given as TCRdb lists it. V usage is TRBV11-2 and J usage is TRBJ2-2; the table's D call of TRBD2 was not tested on the DNA. Germline CDR1 and CDR2: SGHAT and FQNNGV. From its first to its last residue, the CDR3 has 13 amino acids. The CDR3 region is CARTWEFTGELFY.

Points on this clonotype: The conserved phenylalanine or tryptophan is not found at the CDR3 terminus, so this likely reflects a read error. The V call is TRBV20-1, the J call TRBJ2-1, with 9 bases fitting TRBD2. The CDR3 extends over 17 amino acids. With 1 base clipped from V and 12 bases from J, the junction kept 19 bases outside the gene matches. Per germline, CDR1 DFQATT and CDR2 SNEGSKA (reference sequence). The CDR3 nucleotides are TGCAGTGCTAGAGCTGGGGGAAGTTGGCGGGAGGGCCGGAGGCAGTTCATC. It specifies CSARAGGSWREGRRQFI.

This clonotype was seen a single time. Just one base apart from a much larger clone, this may be a read error. The chain carries TRBV20-1 and TRBJ2-1; D might be TRBD2 (6 bases). This CDR3 comprises 13 residues. Germline assignment: CDR1 DFQATT and CDR2 SNEGSKA (reference sequence). The CDR3 DNA sequence: TGCAGTCCTAGCGCGAACTCCAACAATGAGCAGTTCTTC. It encodes CSPSANSNNEQFF.